This T cell receptor (beta chain) was sequenced during a study of graft-versus-host responses after intestinal transplantation (dated by TCRdb to about 2021). In the study overall: Recipients received multivisceral, liver-intestinal, or isolated intestinal transplants. Instead of going to the commercial service, samples from a few later patients were sequenced in-house on an Illumina MiSeq and processed with MiXCR. The cohort enrolled about two dozen intestinal transplant recipients, one of whom was a retransplant, and a few patients without pretransplant specimens were excluded. Alloreactive clones were identified by sequencing pre-transplant mixed lymphocyte reaction products and comparing them with unstimulated pre-transplant donor and recipient T cells. After intestinal transplantation, graft-versus-host and host-versus-graft alloreactive T cell clones were followed in the graft, circulation and bone marrow using bulk TCR-beta CDR3 sequencing. Every recipient was given anti-thymocyte globulin induction, followed by 2 to 3 years of maintenance tacrolimus and steroids. A peak of at least 4% donor T cells among recipient peripheral blood mononuclear cells was the definition used for donor T cell macrochimerism. Study-wide findings and limitations: Peak levels of circulating GvH clones were associated with declines in HvG clones early after transplant. In the allografts of patients with donor T cell macrochimerism, GvH to HvG T cell clonal ratios were high. GvH clones were detected in recipient bone marrow, and some of these GvH clones were observed earlier in ileal mucosa or blood, consistent with an intestinal mucosal origin. The relatively low number and heterogeneity of intestinal transplant patients limited the conclusions.

Libraries were built with the immunoSEQ multiplex PCR assay. For most patients, genomic DNA was isolated using the Qiagen DNeasy Blood and Tissue Kit and was shipped frozen to Adaptive Biotechnologies for TCR sequencing. Adaptive Biotechnologies carried out high-throughput TCR-beta CDR3 sequencing of genomic DNA for most patients. The study's processing was this. TCR sequencing data for around 20 patients were retrieved from Adaptive's ImmunoSEQ software; three other patients were processed with MiXCR and VDJtools. To correct CD4 versus CD8 sorting errors, any sequence found in both subsets at a frequency ratio below 5:1 was removed. CDR3 nucleotide sequences shared by donor and recipient were removed because the origin of these sequences could not be assigned. To be classed as alloreactive, a clone needed at least 2-fold expansion over unstimulated cells and a minimum CFSE-low frequency of 0.002% (template counts) or 0.001% (read counts). Mappable clones were those detected in sequenced pre-transplant spleen, lymph node, or MLR CFSE-low populations of the donor or recipient. Cumulative frequency of alloreactive clones was calculated as a percentage of all sequences weighted by copy number. In its TCRdb copy, this immuneACCESS table keeps in-frame sequences only and misses some clones. Where compared with another copy, unresolved V genes explain less than half of these, and the others have no known cause. For V, J and clone size, that table is used; D and trimming come from the DNA. Counted in this sample were about 130,000 clones; around 90% of them appeared once. The top ten hold roughly 0.19% of the sample.

Notes on this clone: Which antigen it targets is not known. No base-level quality is on record; no much larger clone is a single base apart. Other DNA sequences in this specimen translate into the identical CDR3.

What the time point label conveys for this sample: cells obtained before transplantation from donor or recipient. CD3+CD4+ and CD3+CD8+ populations were FACS-sorted from unstimulated pre-transplant donor and recipient cells taken from spleen or lymph nodes. The germline V gene (reference sequence) supplies CDR1 LNHDA and CDR2 SQIVND. The CDR3, cysteine through phenylalanine, is 15 amino acids long. Left in the record is the CDR3 DNA by itself, 45 bases read in frame from the first base. At the junction V is shortened by 3 bases and J by 0 bases; bases outside the gene matches: 3. This chain joins TRBV19 to TRBJ1-2, with 8 bases matching TRBD1. This material consisted of unstimulated CD4+ T cells sorted from spleen or lymph node cells, taken before intestinal transplant. The TCR was taken from a human donor who received an intestinal transplant. The CDR3 reads as follows: CASSIQTGANYGYTF. The sequenced DNA: TGTGCCAGTAGTATCCAGACAGGGGCTAACTATGGCTACACCTTC.